What follows are 8 T cell receptor beta chains derived from one specimen sequenced in a study of CD8+ T cells in alopecia areata. Treatment in this sample: oral pan-JAK inhibitor, 5-10 mg twice daily. RNA was extracted and reverse transcribed into cDNA as the sequencing template. TCRdb's table, derived via immunoSEQ multiplex PCR, lists solely in-frame clones and lacks some. The table lists 65,000 to 75,000 clones, about 30% of them singletons. The sequencing here drew on CD8+ T cells sorted from blood, taken at week 4, from a patient treated with tofacitinib. The receptors stem from a human donor with alopecia areata.

This CDR3 is CASSLGDGYNQPQHF. The DNA for the CDR3 is TGTGCCAGCAGCCTGGGGGACGGCTACAATCAGCCCCAGCATTTT. The gene calls are TRBV9 and TRBJ1-5; maybe TRBD1 (5 bases). Trimming removed 4 bases from V and 3 bases from J, with 14 bases in between. The CDR3 runs 15 residues. Germline-derived CDR1 and CDR2 are SGDLS and YYNGEE.

A remark on this clone: This same CDR3 is encoded by further DNA sequences in the sample. The J gene is TRBJ1-2, the V gene TRBV30; D unresolved. Trimming pared 0 bases from V and 5 bases from J, leaving 7 bases between. This CDR3 is built from 12 residues. Germline CDR1 reads GTSNPN; CDR2 reads SVGIG (reference sequence). The CDR3 DNA sequence: TGTGCCTGGAGTGTACGTGGGTATGGCTACACCTTC. Protein sequence: CAWSVRGYGYTF. The whole variable domain, filled in from reference TRBV30 and TRBJ1-2, reads SQTIHQWPATLVQPVGSPLSLECTVEGTSNPNLYWYRQAAGRGLQLLFYSVGIGQISSEVPQNLSASRPQDRQFILSSKKLLLSDSGFYLCAWSVRGYGYTFGSGTRLTVV.

This clone was seen more than once but under ten times. The chain couples TRBV30 to TRBJ2-3; D might be TRBD1 (5 bases). This CDR3 has 14 residues. Trimming cost V 1 base and J 1 base, with 9 bases left between them. Germline CDR1 is GTSNPN and CDR2 is SVGIG (reference sequence). The CDR3 reads CAWSGGRGTDTQYF. In DNA form, the CDR3 reads TGTGCCTGGAGTGGGGGCAGGGGCACAGATACGCAGTATTTT. The whole variable domain, remainder taken from reference TRBV30 and TRBJ2-3, is SQTIHQWPATLVQPVGSPLSLECTVEGTSNPNLYWYRQAAGRGLQLLFYSVGIGQISSEVPQNLSASRPQDRQFILSSKKLLLSDSGFYLCAWSGGRGTDTQYFGPGTRLTVL.

The table lists this clone with a few counts. V usage is TRBV5-1 and J usage is TRBJ2-5, with 8 bases lining up with TRBD2. V lost 7 bases and J lost 5; bases outside the gene matches: 19. Germline-derived CDR1 and CDR2 are SGHRS and YFSETQ. This CDR3 comprises 17 residues. CDR3 nucleotides: TGCGCCAGCGGGGGAGTGAGGGTAGCGGGAACGGAGGAGACCCAGTACTTC. It encodes CASGGVRVAGTEETQYF.

This clone was detected a few times. The chain uses TRBV11-2 and TRBJ2-5; 8 nucleotides line up with TRBD2. CDR1 is SGHAT, CDR2 FQNNGV, per germline. The CDR3 extends over 18 amino acids. The trim removed 2 bases at V and 5 bases at J, leaving 16 bases unmatched. The CDR3 DNA reads as TGTGCCAGCAGCTTATCCCGTCTAGCGGGCCTCGGCCGGGAGACCCAGTACTTC. It codes for CASSLSRLAGLGRETQYF.

The chain recombines TRBV27 with TRBJ2-2, with no clear D. Trimming shortened V by 3 bases and J by 3 bases, and 5 bases separated the two germline ends. In germline, CDR1 is MNHEY, CDR2 SMNVEV (reference sequence). The CDR3 runs 13 residues. The CDR3 DNA reads TGTGCCAGCAGTTTCGGCTACACCGGGGAGCTGTTTTTT. It codes for CASSFGYTGELFF.

The J gene is TRBJ2-7, the V gene TRBV2; tentative D call: TRBD1 (7 bases). Trimming took off 7 bases at V and 4 bases at J, with 17 bases between the two ends. Germline CDR1 and CDR2: SNHLY and FYNNEI. The CDR3 runs to 14 residues. CDR3: CASTSRDSMYEQYF. The CDR3 region has the DNA TGTGCCAGCACTTCGCGGGACAGTATGTACGAGCAGTACTTC. The complete variable domain, with remaining parts taken from reference TRBV2 and TRBJ2-7, reads EPEVTQTPSHQVTQMGQEVILRCVPISNHLYFYWYRQILGQKVEFLVSFYNNEISEKSEIFDDQFSVERPDGSNFTLKIRSTKLEDSAMYFCASTSRDSMYEQYFGPGTRLTVT.

V gene TRBV30 combines with J gene TRBJ1-5; possibly TRBD1 for D (5 bases). CDR1 GTSNPN and CDR2 SVGIG come from the germline V gene (reference sequence). The CDR3 consists of 15 residues. V lost 1 base and J lost 1, with 11 bases in between. The CDR3 protein is CAWSEGSWSNQPQHF. As DNA, the CDR3 is TGTGCCTGGAGTGAGGGGTCGTGGAGCAATCAGCCCCAGCATTTT.